This is a list of T cell receptor beta chains from one sample in a study of control samples from healthy donors and cancer patients. Profiled with immunoSEQ multiplex PCR; TCRdb holds only in-frame clones, not every one. This sample has 100,000 to 150,000 clones, with 91% found just once. Sequenced: blood. The receptor source for this set is a young man in good health. Each CDR3 is given with its conserved first and last residue. D genes are given only for firm matches. The size field is filled for only some rows; it gives once, few, many or a size class.

clone_size	v_call	d_call	j_call	cdr3_aa	cdr3_nt
-	TRBV28	-	TRBJ1-5	CASNSRAISNQPQHF	TGTGCCAGCAATTCGAGGGCGATTAGCAATCAGCCCCAGCATTTT
-	TRBV13	TRBD1	TRBJ2-5	CASSVGTGQETQYF	TGTGCCAGCAGCGTCGGGACAGGGCAGGAGACCCAGTACTTC
-	TRBV7-3	-	TRBJ2-1	CASSLLAGSYNEQFF	TGTGCCAGCAGCTTACTAGCCGGCTCCTACAATGAGCAGTTCTTC
-	TRBV5-1	-	TRBJ2-7	CASSLEQGYEQYF	TGCGCCAGCAGCTTGGAACAGGGCTACGAGCAGTACTTC
-	TRBV4-1	TRBD1	TRBJ2-2	CASSQSPDRGATGELFF	TGCGCCAGCAGCCAGTCTCCAGACAGGGGGGCCACCGGGGAGCTGTTTTTT
-	TRBV6-5	-	TRBJ2-7	CATTTGNEQYF	TGTGCCACCACTACGGGAAACGAGCAGTACTTC
-	TRBV12-5	-	TRBJ1-2	CASGLVLPGHHYGYTF	TGTGCTAGTGGTTTGGTACTCCCGGGCCATCACTATGGCTACACCTTC
once	TRBV30	-	TRBJ1-6	CAWSLGTYNSPLHF	TGTGCCTGGAGTCTGGGGACCTATAATTCACCCCTCCACTTT
-	TRBV5-1	-	TRBJ2-6	CASSLTTPGANVLTF	TGCGCCAGCAGCTTGACGACGCCTGGGGCCAACGTCCTGACTTTC
once	TRBV27	-	TRBJ2-1	CASRGRAPEQFF	TGTGCCAGCAGGGGTCGGGCGCCTGAGCAGTTCTTC
-	TRBV5-1	-	TRBJ1-2	CASSVTDYGYTF	TGCGCCAGCAGCGTGACAGACTATGGCTACACCTTC
-	TRBV19	-	TRBJ1-5	CASSRGGLSEQPQHF	TGTGCCAGTAGTCGCGGGGGGCTTAGCGAGCAGCCCCAGCATTTT
-	TRBV5-4	-	TRBJ2-7	CASSSSYEQYF	TGTGCCAGCAGCTCCTCCTACGAGCAGTACTTC
-	TRBV2	-	TRBJ2-1	CASSWAIYNEQFF	TGTGCCAGCAGTTGGGCCATCTACAATGAGCAGTTCTTC
-	TRBV6-6	TRBD1	TRBJ1-6	CASRLQGRTSPLHF	TGTGCCAGCAGACTACAGGGGAGGACTTCACCCCTCCACTTT
-	TRBV19	TRBD2	TRBJ2-1	CASSPSGRGYNEQFF	TGTGCCAGTAGTCCGTCCGGGCGGGGGTATAATGAGCAGTTCTTC
-	TRBV19	-	TRBJ1-2	CASSVGQPVRKWGYTF	TGTGCCAGTAGTGTGGGGCAACCTGTACGGAAGTGGGGCTACACCTTC
-	TRBV7-9	-	TRBJ1-2	CASSLESGFGGYTF	TGTGCCAGCAGCTTAGAGTCAGGGTTCGGGGGCTACACCTTC
-	TRBV11-3	-	TRBJ2-3	CASSSSGTDTQYF	TGTGCCAGCAGCTCATCAGGGACAGATACGCAGTATTTT
few	TRBV25-1	TRBD1	TRBJ1-2	CASRGGGNGYTF	TGTGCCAGCAGAGGGGGCGGGAATGGCTACACCTTC
-	TRBV7-2	-	TRBJ1-1	CASSFGDVTEAFF	TGTGCCAGCAGCTTCGGGGATGTCACTGAAGCTTTCTTT
-	TRBV7-3	TRBD1	TRBJ2-2	CASSTGTGLPGELFF	TGTGCCAGCAGCACCGGGACAGGGCTCCCCGGGGAGCTGTTTTTT
-	TRBV5-6	TRBD2	TRBJ2-5	CASSPSGGGWETQYF	TGTGCCAGCAGTCCCAGCGGGGGCGGCTGGGAGACCCAGTACTTC
-	TRBV28	TRBD2	TRBJ2-7	CASSLIAGGPTPYEQYF	TGTGCCAGCAGTCTCATAGCGGGGGGGCCCACCCCCTACGAGCAGTACTTC
-	TRBV30	-	TRBJ2-7	CAWSVRGLGGYEQYF	TGTGCCTGGAGTGTACGTGGCTTGGGAGGCTACGAGCAGTACTTC
-	TRBV6-5	TRBD1	TRBJ1-4	CASTLGTDFEKLFF	TGTGCCAGCACCCTAGGGACAGACTTCGAAAAACTGTTTTTT
-	TRBV27	-	TRBJ2-7	CASSSGPKLSYEQYF	TGTGCCAGCAGTTCGGGACCAAAACTCTCCTACGAGCAGTACTTC
-	TRBV7-9	-	TRBJ1-2	CASSLRERVDGYTF	TGTGCCAGCAGCTTAAGGGAGAGGGTGGATGGCTACACCTTC
-	TRBV28	-	TRBJ1-4	CASRGRTSEKLFF	TGTGCCAGCAGGGGACGGACATCTGAAAAACTGTTTTTT